Following are 29 T cell receptor beta chains from one sample sequenced in a study of blood T cell repertoires in COVID-19. Sequenced by immunoSEQ multiplex PCR; TCRdb stores in-frame clones only, minus some. The table records over 130,000 clones, about 86% of them present only once. Sequenced input: peripheral blood. The receptors come from a woman aged 55-70 years with acute or convalescent COVID-19.

The genes are TRBV28 and TRBJ2-5; tentative D call: TRBD2 (6 bases). The CDR3 runs 12 residues. Trimming removed 5 bases at V and 5 bases at J, with 9 bases between. The V gene's germline CDR1 is MDHEN and CDR2 SYDVKM. CDR3: CASSGRGETQYF. The DNA for the CDR3 is TGTGCCAGCAGTGGGCGGGGTGAGACCCAGTACTTC.

The J gene is TRBJ2-2, the V gene TRBV2, with 8 bases matching TRBD1. V shed 9 bases and J 1 base; nucleotides not matched to a gene: 10. The length of the CDR3 is 16 residues. The germline V gene has CDR1 SNHLY and CDR2 FYNNEI. The CDR3 sequence: CASQFDRGVNTGELFF. The CDR3 nucleotides read TGTGCCAGTCAGTTCGACAGGGGAGTGAACACCGGGGAGCTGTTTTTT.

The chain joins TRBV11-3 to TRBJ2-1; D ambiguous. The CDR3 is 12 residues long. Trimming shortened V by 0 bases and J by 7 bases, and 4 bases separated the two germline ends. Looked up from germline, CDR1 is SGHNT and CDR2 is YENEEA. The CDR3 sequence is CASSLEENEQFF. The CDR3 nucleotides read TGTGCCAGCAGCTTAGAGGAGAATGAGCAGTTCTTC.

The chain is built from TRBV14 and TRBJ2-7, with 7 bases identical to TRBD2. V dropped 2 bases and J dropped 5; count of bases not matched to a gene: 3. CDR3 size: 13 residues. Germline assignment: CDR1 SGHDN and CDR2 FVKESK. For the CDR3, the DNA is TGTGCCAGCAGCCAACGGGGGGACGACGAGCAGTACTTC. The encoded protein is CASSQRGDDEQYF.

This clone was detected a few times. The chain is built from TRBV19 and TRBJ1-2; D is unclear. CDR1 is LNHDA and CDR2 is SQIVND in the germline V gene (reference sequence). The V end was cut by 2 bases, the J end by 1 base, with 5 bases between. CDR3 length equals 13 residues. CDR3 in amino acids: CASSIFGNYGYTF. CDR3 DNA: TGTGCCAGTAGTATATTCGGTAACTATGGCTACACCTTC. The full variable domain, rest sourced from reference TRBV19 and TRBJ1-2, is DGGITQSPKYLFRKEGQNVTLSCEQNLNHDAMYWYRQDPGQGLRLIYYSQIVNDFQKGDIAEGYSVSREKKESFPLTVTSAQKNPTAFYLCASSIFGNYGYTFGSGTRLTVV.

The chain links TRBV7-8 to TRBJ1-1; D unclear. The CDR3 has 13 amino acids. CDR1 is SGHVS and CDR2 is FQNEAQ in the germline V gene. Trimming removed 5 bases at V and 5 bases at J, with 12 bases between. CDR3 DNA: TGTGCCAGCAGCCCGCTCCTCGGTACTGAAGCTTTCTTT. Encoded protein: CASSPLLGTEAFF.

The chain joins TRBV28 to TRBJ1-1, with TRBD1 matching 8 bases. The length of the CDR3 is 15 residues. The trim removed 6 bases at V and 0 bases at J, leaving 6 bases unmatched. Germline assignment: CDR1 MDHEN and CDR2 SYDVKM. DNA of the CDR3: TGTGCCAGCAGAACCCAGGGGGCGGTGAACACTGAAGCTTTCTTT. It encodes CASRTQGAVNTEAFF. The variable domain in full, completed from reference TRBV28 and TRBJ1-1, reads DVKVTQSSRYLVKRTGEKVFLECVQDMDHENMFWYRQDPGLGLRLIYFSYDVKMKEKGDIPEGYSVSREKKERFSLILESASTNQTSMYLCASRTQGAVNTEAFFGQGTRLTVV.

The J gene is TRBJ2-7, the V gene TRBV14; D is possibly TRBD2 (5 bases). The germline V gene has CDR1 SGHDN and CDR2 FVKESK. Trimming removed 4 bases at V and 3 bases at J, with 10 bases between. This CDR3 contains 13 residues. The CDR3 DNA reads as TGTGCCAGCAGCCGAGGGCGATACTACGAGCAGTACTTC. This encodes CASSRGRYYEQYF.

The V gene is TRBV19, the J gene TRBJ2-1, with D maybe TRBD1 (5 bases). Trimming left V 6 bases short and J 2 bases short, with 11 bases between. The CDR3 spans 14 residues. The germline V gene has CDR1 LNHDA and CDR2 SQIVND (reference sequence). This CDR3 is CASRKTVTYNEQFF. CDR3 coding DNA: TGTGCCAGTAGAAAGACAGTTACCTACAATGAGCAGTTCTTC.

The J gene is TRBJ1-2, the V gene TRBV6-5; TRBD1 matches 12 bases. The CDR3 totals 15 residues. Looked up from germline, CDR1 is MNHEY and CDR2 is SVGAGI. V shed 8 bases and J 4 bases; nucleotides not matched to a gene: 8. In DNA, the CDR3 is TGTGCCAGCGGGACAGGGGGCGGACGGGTCTATGGCTACACCTTC. Translated: CASGTGGGRVYGYTF.

The CDR3 DNA reads TGTGCCAGCAGTGACGCAGGGGGTAGTCAGCCCCAGCATTTT. It encodes CASSDAGGSQPQHF. The rearrangement uses TRBV2 and TRBJ1-5; 7 nucleotides line up with TRBD1. V shed 3 bases, J shed 6 bases, and the junction held 5 bases outside the gene matches. Germline CDR1 reads SNHLY; CDR2 reads FYNNEI. This CDR3 contains 14 residues.

This chain links TRBV12-3 or TRBV12-4 with TRBJ1-5; no clear D. V was trimmed by 7 bases and J by 9 bases, leaving 13 bases between them. The CDR3 has 12 residues. The CDR3 loop is CASTFSSGPQHF. The CDR3, as DNA: TGTGCCAGCACCTTTTCCTCGGGGCCCCAGCATTTT.

This chain connects TRBV28 to TRBJ2-1; D unclear. Trimming pared 5 bases from V and 2 bases from J, leaving 10 bases between. The length of the CDR3 is 14 residues. Germline V lookup: CDR1 MDHEN, CDR2 SYDVKM. This CDR3 is CASSPSLPYNEQFF. The CDR3 nucleotides are TGTGCCAGCAGTCCTAGTCTCCCCTACAATGAGCAGTTCTTC.

The chain couples TRBV4-3 to TRBJ2-3, with TRBD2 matching 10 bases. Germline trimming cut 0 bases from V and 6 bases from J; bases unmatched to any gene: 9. The CDR3 spans 17 residues. Germline loops: CDR1 LGHNA, CDR2 YSLEER. For the CDR3, the DNA is TGCGCCAGCAGCCAAGATCGGCTAGCGGGAGCGGTCGATACGCAGTATTTT. It translates to CASSQDRLAGAVDTQYF.

V usage is TRBV27 and J usage is TRBJ1-2; tentatively, D is TRBD1 (6 bases). The CDR3 contains 14 residues. V shed 2 bases and J shed 6 bases, with 13 bases lying between them. Germline values: CDR1 MNHEY, CDR2 SMNVEV (reference sequence). CDR3 region: CASSLHAGANGYTF. The CDR3 bases are TGTGCCAGCAGTTTACACGCAGGGGCAAATGGCTACACCTTC.

This chain connects TRBV5-1 to TRBJ1-4; no clear D gene. The CDR3 is made up of 13 amino acids. V gave up 5 bases and J gave up 5 bases, with 10 bases separating them. Looked up from germline, CDR1 is SGHRS and CDR2 is YFSETQ. In nucleotides, the CDR3 is TGCGCCAGCAGTACAGCAAAAAATGAAAAACTGTTTTTT. Its translation is CASSTAKNEKLFF.

This sequence joins TRBV5-1 and TRBJ1-6; TRBD1 is a possible D gene (6 bases). This CDR3 has 14 amino acids. Per the germline V gene, CDR1 is SGHRS and CDR2 is YFSETQ. Trimming took 4 bases from V and 8 from J, leaving 13 bases between them. This chain's CDR3 is CASSGTGSDSPLHF. In DNA, the CDR3 is TGCGCCAGCAGCGGAACAGGGAGCGATTCACCCCTCCACTTT. Supplemented by reference TRBV5-1 and TRBJ1-6, the full variable domain reads KAGVTQTPRYLIKTRGQQVTLSCSPISGHRSVSWYQQTPGQGLQFLFEYFSETQRNKGNFPGRFSGRQFSNSRSEMNVSTLELGDSALYLCASSGTGSDSPLHFGNGTRLTVT.

V and J are TRBV15 and TRBJ2-7; a possible D gene is TRBD1 (5 bases). With 1 base removed from V and 7 bases from J, the gap between germline ends came to 14 bases. CDR1 is LNHNV, CDR2 YYDKDF, per germline (reference sequence). The CDR3 is 14 residues long. The CDR3 region has the DNA TGTGCCACCAGCAGAGTTTCAAAACCAGGGGAGCAGTACTTC. It specifies CATSRVSKPGEQYF.

This chain uses TRBV27 with TRBJ2-1; D possibly corresponds to TRBD2 (6 bases). V dropped 6 bases and J dropped 2 bases, with 14 bases sitting between them. The CDR3 consists of 15 residues. Germline CDR1 and CDR2: MNHEY and SMNVEV (reference sequence). CDR3 sequence reads: CASSNLARTYNEQFF. The CDR3 bases are TGTGCCAGCAGCAATCTAGCGAGAACCTACAATGAGCAGTTCTTC.

V gene TRBV7-9 combines with J gene TRBJ1-5, with D perhaps matching TRBD1 (5 bases). Per germline, CDR1 SEHNR and CDR2 FQNEAQ (reference sequence). The CDR3 is made up of 15 amino acids. Deletions cut 5 bases from V and 3 bases from J, with 14 bases between. The CDR3 DNA sequence: TGTGCCAGCAGCCGAGACAGCACATTCAATCAGCCCCAGCATTTT. Its protein is CASSRDSTFNQPQHF.

The chain uses TRBV28 and TRBJ1-1; 7 bases fit TRBD1. Trimming cost V 7 bases and J 1 base; bases outside gene matches: 6. CDR1 and CDR2 from the germline V gene are MDHEN and SYDVKM. This CDR3 is 14 amino acids long. CDR3 nucleotides: TGTGCCAGCATTCCGGGACAGCAGAACACTGAAGCTTTCTTT. As protein: CASIPGQQNTEAFF.

The rearrangement joins TRBV19 to TRBJ1-1; D is possibly TRBD1 (5 bases). Looked up from germline, CDR1 is LNHDA and CDR2 is SQIVND (reference sequence). The V end was cut by 3 bases, the J end by 4 bases, with 18 bases between. This CDR3 has 16 residues. The CDR3 reads CASSMMGGQGITEAFF. As DNA, the CDR3 is TGTGCCAGTAGTATGATGGGAGGACAAGGTATCACTGAAGCTTTCTTT.

The chain carries TRBV29-1 and TRBJ1-4; TRBD1 matches 8 bases. The CDR3 spans 10 residues. Germline loops: CDR1 SQVTM, CDR2 ANQGSEA. V shed 6 bases and J 16 bases; nucleotides not matched to a gene: 7. CDR3 coding DNA: TGCAGCGTGCGGGACAGGACGGAGTTTTTT. Protein product: CSVRDRTEFF.

J is TRBJ2-1 and V is TRBV2; TRBD2 matches at 7 bases. The CDR3 loop spans 14 amino acids. The V and J ends lost 4 bases and 5 bases, in that order; junction bases with no gene match: 5. Germline V gives CDR1 SNHLY, CDR2 FYNNEI. The CDR3 nucleotides are TGTGCCAGCAGTGGTCTAGCGGTTAACAATGAGCAGTTCTTC. Translated, it gives CASSGLAVNNEQFF.

CDR3 residues: CANRDYSYEQYF. In DNA form, the CDR3 reads TGTGCCAACCGGGACTACTCCTACGAGCAGTACTTC. The gene calls are TRBV27 and TRBJ2-7, with 7 bases identical to TRBD2. The CDR3 covers 12 residues. With 10 bases clipped from V and 0 bases from J, the junction kept 3 bases outside the gene matches. The V gene's germline CDR1 is MNHEY and CDR2 SMNVEV (reference sequence).

This chain links TRBV28 with TRBJ1-1, with no clear D. Trimming left V 5 bases short and J 1 base short, with 8 bases between. The CDR3 covers 13 residues. Per germline, CDR1 MDHEN and CDR2 SYDVKM. The CDR3 sequence: CASSPPGNTEAFF. CDR3 coding DNA: TGTGCCAGCAGTCCCCCGGGGAACACTGAAGCTTTCTTT.

The V gene is TRBV2, the J gene TRBJ2-1; 12 bases line up with TRBD2. V trimming: 6 bases; J trimming: 10 bases; junction bases outside the gene matches: 7. Germline CDR1 is SNHLY and CDR2 is FYNNEI. The CDR3 loop spans 14 amino acids. The CDR3 coding sequence is TGTGCCAGCAGCCGGACTAGCGGGGTCATGGAGCAGTTCTTC. Translated: CASSRTSGVMEQFF.

The gene calls are TRBV19 and TRBJ1-6; possibly TRBD1 for D (5 bases). V gave up 7 bases and J gave up 7 bases, with 17 bases separating them. The CDR3 has 15 residues. Germline values: CDR1 LNHDA, CDR2 SQIVND (reference sequence). CDR3 sequence: CASNPTGSRNSPLHF. The CDR3 region has the DNA TGTGCCAGTAACCCCACAGGTTCGAGAAATTCACCCCTCCACTTT. The complete variable domain, with remaining parts taken from reference TRBV19 and TRBJ1-6, reads DGGITQSPKYLFRKEGQNVTLSCEQNLNHDAMYWYRQDPGQGLRLIYYSQIVNDFQKGDIAEGYSVSREKKESFPLTVTSAQKNPTAFYLCASNPTGSRNSPLHFGNGTRLTVT.

The gene calls are TRBV11-3 and TRBJ1-1, with a weak D call TRBD1 (5 bases). Germline V gives CDR1 SGHNT, CDR2 YENEEA. The V and J ends lost 1 base and 1 base respectively, with 10 bases between them. CDR3 size: 15 residues. CDR3 sequence reads: CASSLGGDRNTEAFF. In nucleotides, the CDR3 is TGTGCCAGCAGCTTAGGGGGGGATCGGAACACTGAAGCTTTCTTT. The complete variable domain, with remaining parts taken from reference TRBV11-3 and TRBJ1-1, reads EAGVVQSPRYKIIEKKQPVAFWCNPISGHNTLYWYLQNLGQGPELLIRYENEEAVDDSQLPKDRFSAERLKGVDSTLKIQPAELGDSAVYLCASSLGGDRNTEAFFGQGTRLTVV.